The next 17 T cell receptor beta chains were all read from a single sample in a study of blood T cell repertoires in COVID-19. Assay used: immunoSEQ multiplex PCR; TCRdb lists only in-frame clones, some missing. The data contain fewer than 350,000 clones, 85% of them seen just once; the ten biggest clones take up 1.5% to 2%. The sequenced material came from PBMCs or T cells enriched from blood (not recorded which). Receptors originate from a young woman who had been exposed to COVID-19.

This chain uses TRBV15 with TRBJ1-2, with D unclear. This CDR3 is built from 14 residues. V shed 0 bases and J shed 6 bases, with 11 bases lying between them. Germline V gives CDR1 LNHNV, CDR2 YYDKDF (reference sequence). The CDR3 nucleotides read TGTGCCACCAGCAGAGACCGGTTCTCGGATGGCTACACCTTC. This gives the protein CATSRDRFSDGYTF.

J is TRBJ2-2 and V is TRBV28; no definite D call. V dropped 3 bases and J dropped 1 base, with 12 bases sitting between them. This CDR3 spans 16 amino acids. Germline V lookup: CDR1 MDHEN, CDR2 SYDVKM. The CDR3 DNA is TGTGCCAGCAGTTTCGAGCAGGTAGGGAACACCGGGGAGCTGTTTTTT. Translating gives CASSFEQVGNTGELFF.

The chain combines TRBV2 with TRBJ1-4; 10 nucleotides match TRBD1. The V gene end was trimmed by 6 bases and the J gene end by 6 bases; junction bases not matched to a gene: 10. The CDR3 spans 16 residues. Germline values: CDR1 SNHLY, CDR2 FYNNEI. CDR3 protein: CASSSRGGTGDEKLFF. CDR3 nucleotide sequence: TGTGCCAGCAGCTCCAGGGGGGGGACAGGGGATGAAAAACTGTTTTTT.

The V and J genes are TRBV6-5 and TRBJ2-1; TRBD2 aligns across 8 bases. The CDR3 is made up of 12 amino acids. Germline CDR1 MNHEY, CDR2 SVGAGI. The junction had 7 bases not matched to a gene; V was cut back by 8 bases and J by 10 bases. The DNA of the CDR3 is TGTGCCAGCGGGGCGGGGGGTGGAGAGCAGTTCTTC. Protein sequence: CASGAGGGEQFF.

The chain carries TRBV30 and TRBJ1-5; 7 bases align to TRBD1. CDR1 is GTSNPN and CDR2 is SVGIG in the germline V gene (reference sequence). There are 14 residues in the CDR3. The trim removed 3 bases at V and 4 bases at J, leaving 6 bases unmatched. CDR3 bases: TGTGCCTGGAGAGGAGGGGGCCGAAATCAGCCCCAGCATTTT. It encodes CAWRGGGRNQPQHF.

The V and J genes are TRBV30 and TRBJ1-5; 8 bases map to TRBD1. Germline-derived CDR1 and CDR2 are GTSNPN and SVGIG (reference sequence). Germline trimming cut 2 bases from V and 6 bases from J; bases unmatched to any gene: 6. The CDR3 length is 14 residues. Here the CDR3 reads CAWSRTGFSQPQHF. CDR3 nucleotides: TGTGCCTGGAGTAGGACAGGGTTCAGTCAGCCCCAGCATTTT. Complete variable domain (other parts from reference TRBV30 and TRBJ1-5): SQTIHQWPATLVQPVGSPLSLECTVEGTSNPNLYWYRQAAGRGLQLLFYSVGIGQISSEVPQNLSASRPQDRQFILSSKKLLLSDSGFYLCAWSRTGFSQPQHFGDGTRLSIL.

The chain recombines TRBV11-2 with TRBJ1-6; TRBD1 matches at 8 bases. Germline-derived CDR1 and CDR2 are SGHAT and FQNNGV. The CDR3 runs to 15 residues. The V gene end was trimmed by 5 bases and the J gene end by 8 bases; junction bases not matched to a gene: 8. CDR3 DNA: TGTGCCAGCAGCCTCGACAGGGGCGTACATTCACCCCTCCACTTT. Protein sequence: CASSLDRGVHSPLHF.

The chain combines TRBV5-4 with TRBJ1-2, with TRBD1 identical over 8 bases. CDR1 is SGHNT, CDR2 YYREEE, per germline (reference sequence). The length of the CDR3 is 16 residues. J lost 3 bases, V lost 0 bases, and 7 bases had no gene match. This CDR3 reads CASSLALGRGHYGYTF. The CDR3 DNA reads TGTGCCAGCAGCTTGGCGTTAGGCAGGGGGCACTATGGCTACACCTTC.

This chain connects TRBV4-2 to TRBJ1-4; 9 bases are a match to TRBD1. The CDR3 spans 17 residues. Germline V gene sequence: CDR1 LGHNA, CDR2 YNFKEQ. V was pared by 0 bases and J by 7 bases, with 9 bases of the junction left unmatched. CDR3: CASSQEGPGQGGEKLFF. CDR3 coding DNA: TGTGCCAGCAGCCAAGAAGGGCCGGGACAGGGAGGTGAAAAACTGTTTTTT.

The V and J genes are TRBV27 and TRBJ1-6; weak D call: TRBD1 (5 bases). The CDR3 contains 15 residues. The V end lost 5 bases, the J end lost 7 bases, and 15 bases lay between the germline ends. Germline CDR1 reads MNHEY; CDR2 reads SMNVEV (reference sequence). CDR3 sequence reads: CASSPRGGINSPLHF. CDR3 DNA sequence: TGTGCCAGCAGTCCCCGGGGCGGGATCAATTCACCCCTCCACTTT.

This chain links TRBV4-1 with TRBJ1-4; TRBD1 matches at 7 bases. This CDR3 is built from 17 residues. Germline values: CDR1 MGHRA, CDR2 YSYEKL. J gave up 0 bases and V 1 base, and 5 bases lay outside the gene matches. CDR3 nucleotides: TGCGCCAGCAGCCAAGTGAGAGGGGGCTCAACTAATGAAAAACTGTTTTTT. Translated: CASSQVRGGSTNEKLFF.

The gene calls are TRBV18 and TRBJ2-6; D might be TRBD1 (5 bases). CDR3 length: 17 residues. Germline V gives CDR1 KGHSH, CDR2 LQKENI. V dropped 3 bases and J dropped 0 bases, with 12 bases sitting between them. CDR3 nucleotides: TGTGCCAGCTCACCGCTCCTAGACAGCTCTGGGGCCAACGTCCTGACTTTC. This translates into CASSPLLDSSGANVLTF.

The table lists this clone with a few counts. The chain couples TRBV27 to TRBJ2-7; D perhaps matches TRBD1 (6 bases). CDR1 is MNHEY and CDR2 is SMNVEV in the germline V gene (reference sequence). This CDR3 contains 18 residues. Trimming cost V 5 bases and J 1 base, with 24 bases left between them. CDR3 region: CASSTRQAASLRSYEQYF. For the CDR3, the DNA is TGTGCCAGCAGTACTCGACAGGCCGCGTCGCTAAGATCCTACGAGCAGTACTTC.

This chain joins TRBV4-2 and TRBJ2-7; possibly TRBD2 for D (7 bases). V lost 4 bases and J lost 4, with 17 bases in between. This CDR3 has 15 amino acids. CDR1 LGHNA and CDR2 YNFKEQ come from the germline V gene. CDR3 DNA sequence: TGTGCCAGCAGCCGACAGGCTAGCGGTAGTTACGAGCAGTACTTC. Its translation: CASSRQASGSYEQYF.

J is TRBJ2-1 and V is TRBV7-6, with 12 nucleotides matching TRBD2. The length of the CDR3 is 15 residues. CDR1 and CDR2 from the germline V gene are SGHVS and FNYEAQ. The V and J ends lost 4 bases and 9 bases, in that order; junction bases with no gene match: 7. CDR3 residues: CASSYGLAGIGEQFF. CDR3 nucleotides: TGTGCCAGCAGCTATGGACTAGCGGGAATCGGTGAGCAGTTCTTC.

The chain links TRBV5-1 to TRBJ2-1; 8 positions agree with TRBD1. Germline V gene sequence: CDR1 SGHRS, CDR2 YFSETQ. After removal of 5 bases from V and 5 bases from J, the junction contained 9 bases not matched to a gene. This CDR3 comprises 15 residues. In nucleotides, the CDR3 is TGCGCCAGCAGGGGACCGGGACAGGTTCACAATGAGCAGTTCTTC. It encodes CASRGPGQVHNEQFF.

V gene TRBV3-1 (or the pseudogene TRBV3-2) combines with J gene TRBJ2-4, with 10 nucleotides matching TRBD1. Germline V CDR1 and CDR2: LGHDT, YNNKEL (reference sequence). V lost 4 bases, J lost 2 bases, and 11 bases stayed unmatched. The CDR3 length is 18 residues. In nucleotides, the CDR3 is TGTGCCAGCAGCCGGGACCCGACAGGGGGCGCGACCAAAAACATTCAGTACTTC. Amino acids: CASSRDPTGGATKNIQYF.